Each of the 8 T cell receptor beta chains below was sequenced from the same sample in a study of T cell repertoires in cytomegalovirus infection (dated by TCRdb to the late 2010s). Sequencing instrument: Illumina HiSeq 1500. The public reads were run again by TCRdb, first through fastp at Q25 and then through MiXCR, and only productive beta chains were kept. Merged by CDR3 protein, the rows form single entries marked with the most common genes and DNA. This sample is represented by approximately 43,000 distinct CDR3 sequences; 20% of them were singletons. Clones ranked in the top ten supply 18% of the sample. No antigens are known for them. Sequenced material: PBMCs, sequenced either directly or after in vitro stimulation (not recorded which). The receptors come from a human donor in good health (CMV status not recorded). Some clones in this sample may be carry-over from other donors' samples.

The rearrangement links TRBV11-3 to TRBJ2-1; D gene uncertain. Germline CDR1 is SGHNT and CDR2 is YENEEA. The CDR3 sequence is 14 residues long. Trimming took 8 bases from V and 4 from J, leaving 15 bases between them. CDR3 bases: TGTGCCAGCGCGAGAGCTCGGTCTTACAATGAGCAGTTCTTC. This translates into CASARARSYNEQFF.

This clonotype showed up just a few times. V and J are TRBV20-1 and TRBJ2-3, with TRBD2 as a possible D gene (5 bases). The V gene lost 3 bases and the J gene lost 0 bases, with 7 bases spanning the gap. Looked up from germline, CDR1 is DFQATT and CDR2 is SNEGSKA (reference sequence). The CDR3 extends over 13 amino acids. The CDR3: CSARDFSTDTQYF. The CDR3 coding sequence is TGCAGTGCTAGGGACTTTAGCACAGATACGCAGTATTTT.

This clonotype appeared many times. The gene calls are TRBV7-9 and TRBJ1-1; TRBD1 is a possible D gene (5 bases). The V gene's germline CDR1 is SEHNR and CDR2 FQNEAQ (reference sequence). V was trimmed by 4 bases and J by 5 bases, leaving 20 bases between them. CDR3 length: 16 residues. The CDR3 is CASSSRRGRLGTEAFF. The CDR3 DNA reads TGTGCCAGCAGCTCCCGTCGGGGCAGGTTGGGTACTGAAGCTTTCTTT. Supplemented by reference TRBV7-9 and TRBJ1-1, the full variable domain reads DTGVSQNPRHKITKRGQNVTFRCDPISEHNRLYWYRQTLGQGPEFLTYFQNEAQLEKSRLLSDRFSAERPKGSFSTLEIQRTEQGDSAMYLCASSSRRGRLGTEAFFGQGTRLTVV.

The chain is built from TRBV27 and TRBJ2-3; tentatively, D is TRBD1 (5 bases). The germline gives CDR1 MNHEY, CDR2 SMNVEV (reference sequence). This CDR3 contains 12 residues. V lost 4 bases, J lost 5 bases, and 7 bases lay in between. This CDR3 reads CASSSQGDTQYF. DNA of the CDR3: TGTGCCAGCAGTTCCCAGGGAGATACGCAGTATTTT.

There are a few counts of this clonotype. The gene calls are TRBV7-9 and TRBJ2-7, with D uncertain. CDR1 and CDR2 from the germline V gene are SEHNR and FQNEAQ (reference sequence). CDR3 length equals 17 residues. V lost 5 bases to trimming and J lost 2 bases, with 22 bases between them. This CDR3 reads CASSPRPGQRTTYEQYF. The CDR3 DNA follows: TGTGCCAGCAGCCCCCGGCCGGGTCAGCGCACGACCTACGAGCAGTACTTC.

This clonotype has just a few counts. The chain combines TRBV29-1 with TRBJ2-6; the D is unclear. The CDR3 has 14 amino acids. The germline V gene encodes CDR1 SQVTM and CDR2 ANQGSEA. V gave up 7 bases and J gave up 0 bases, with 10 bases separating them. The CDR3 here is CSARYSSGANVLTF. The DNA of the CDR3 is TGCAGCGCCCGATACAGCTCTGGGGCCAACGTCCTGACTTTC.

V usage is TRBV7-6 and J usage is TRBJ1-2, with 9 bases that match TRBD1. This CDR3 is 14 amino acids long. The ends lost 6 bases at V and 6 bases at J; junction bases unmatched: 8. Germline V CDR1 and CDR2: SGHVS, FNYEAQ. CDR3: CASSFRTGADGYTF. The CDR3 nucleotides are TGTGCCAGCAGTTTCCGGACAGGGGCGGATGGCTACACCTTC.

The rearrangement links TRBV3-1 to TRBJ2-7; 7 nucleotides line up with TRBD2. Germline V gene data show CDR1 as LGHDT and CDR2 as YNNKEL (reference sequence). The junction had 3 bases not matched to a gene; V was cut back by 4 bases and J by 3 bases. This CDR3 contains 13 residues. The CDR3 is CASSREGLYEQYF. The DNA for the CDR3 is TGTGCCAGCAGCCGGGAGGGCCTCTACGAGCAGTACTTC.